These 4 T cell receptor beta chains were all obtained from the same sample, sequenced in a study of early T cells in non-severe SARS-CoV-2 infection. TCRdb called the 5' RACE reads again in MiXCR, with one record for every CDR3 protein. This repertoire shows about 100,000 distinct CDR3 sequences, about 12% found once; its top ten account for around 3.1%. Sequencing was done on a sample of whole blood. Receptors originate from an adult who was a healthcare worker with PCR-confirmed SARS-CoV-2 infection or an uninfected control (not recorded which).

V and J are TRBV20-1 and TRBJ2-2; perhaps TRBD1 as D (5 bases). This CDR3 has 12 amino acids. CDR1 is DFQATT, CDR2 SNEGSKA, per germline (reference sequence). With 4 bases removed from V and 5 bases from J, the gap between germline ends came to 8 bases. The CDR3 loop reads CSATGLTGELFF. Written as DNA, the CDR3 is TGCAGTGCTACAGGGCTGACCGGGGAGCTGTTTTTT.

This clonotype was detected only a few times. This sequence joins TRBV5-1 and TRBJ1-1; no definite D call. CDR1 and CDR2 from the germline V gene are SGHRS and YFSETQ. Between the trimmed V and J ends, which lost 0 bases and 1 base, there was a span of 7 bases. CDR3 size: 14 residues. CDR3 residues: CASSLVPTNTEAFF. The DNA of the CDR3 is TGCGCCAGCAGCTTGGTCCCCACGAACACTGAAGCTTTCTTT.

This clonotype was recorded at least ten times. The genes are TRBV7-2 and TRBJ1-2, with D unclear. V lost 1 base and J 8 bases, leaving 17 bases between the germline ends. Germline V gene lookup returns CDR1 SGHTA and CDR2 FQGNSA. The CDR3 covers 15 residues. For the CDR3, the DNA is TGTGCCAGCAGCTTAGTAGGCATATCTAACTTAGGCTACACCTTC. Translating gives CASSLVGISNLGYTF.

This clonotype was seen repeatedly, ten times or more. This chain links TRBV12-5 with TRBJ1-5; possibly TRBD1 for D (6 bases). The V and J ends lost 0 bases and 7 bases respectively, with 13 bases between them. There are 15 residues in the CDR3. The germline CDR1 and CDR2 sequences are LGHNT and FRNRAP. CDR3 residues: CASGLVRGGEQPQHF. In DNA form, the CDR3 reads TGTGCTAGTGGTTTGGTACGAGGGGGAGAGCAGCCCCAGCATTTT.